This T cell receptor beta chain is drawn from a study of blood T cell repertoires in COVID-19 (dated by TCRdb to between 2020 and 2021). A note on the overall study: Collaborator samples came from the United States, Italy and Spain and covered acute and convalescent phases of COVID-19. Nearly every sample came with metadata listing a de-identified subject ID, COVID-19 status, age in years and sex. HLA class I and class II types, where available, came from metadata supplied by the sample provider rather than from assay-based typing. Subjects who had been exposed to COVID-19, were actively infected with it, or had recovered from it provided the deeply sampled blood TCRbeta repertoires that made up the dataset. A freely available public database, intended as a resource for researchers studying the immune response to SARS-CoV-2, is where the repertoires were released. The samples were drawn from the first 160 participants of the ongoing ImmuneRACE study and from 1,254 subjects provided by 6 global collaborators. The material from the prospective study consisted of cDNA or gDNA derived from T cells, B-cell-depleted T cells, or PBMCs. What the authors observed across the whole study: How much clinical and demographic metadata was included differed by source and by participant, and the metadata was provided uncurated.

TCRbeta CDR3 regions were amplified from genomic DNA using the immunoSEQ Assay, a bias-controlled multiplex PCR. For the original study's pipeline: The number of nucleated cells in each sample was estimated from the amplification of reference gene primers within the assay. Sequence reads were collapsed and filtered to measure the absolute abundance of every unique TCRbeta CDR3 rearrangement. For each sample, productive Simpson clonality was calculated as the square root of Simpson's diversity index across productive rearrangements. Here the immuneACCESS table is served through TCRdb, limited to in-frame sequences with V and J called. Missing clones are a known gap in these copies; in checked studies unresolved V genes cover under half, and the rest lacks a known reason. For V, J and clone size, that table is used; D and trimming come from the DNA. The sample has some 68,000 clones on record, about 86% of them singletons. 28% of the sample is in the top ten clones.

The collaborating institutions used their own protocols to collect whole blood in K2EDTA tubes. For TCRbeta analysis, collaborator samples were shipped as frozen whole blood, as isolated PBMCs, or as DNA extracted from either sample type. Comment on this clone: This receptor's antigen is unknown. No qualities accompany the bases; no much larger clone lies one base away.

The CDR1 and CDR2 encoded by the germline V gene are SGHDN and FVKESK. V sheds 0 bases and J sheds 2 bases, leaving 10 bases between their ends. CDR3 length: 15 amino acids, cysteine to phenylalanine. The DNA shown is the 45-base CDR3, in frame from base 1. The chain couples TRBV14 to TRBJ1-1, with the D gene not clear enough to name. The sequenced sample consisted of peripheral blood. The sequence came from a man aged 65 to 79 with acute or convalescent COVID-19. The DNA sequence is given as TGTGCCAGCAGCCAAGAGGGCAGGTTAAACACTGAAGCTTTCTTT. Its translation is CASSQEGRLNTEAFF.